These 2 T cell receptor beta chains originate from one sample sequenced in a study of blood T cell repertoires in COVID-19. Some clones are missing from TCRdb's copy, which holds only in-frame ones; the method was immunoSEQ multiplex PCR. The sample has tens of thousands of clones, roughly four fifths seen once. The source material was peripheral blood. These receptors originate from a human donor with acute or convalescent COVID-19. The donor label of this sample is uncertain.

The V gene is TRBV14, the J gene TRBJ2-7, with a possible D match to TRBD1 (5 bases). The germline CDR1 and CDR2 sequences are SGHDN and FVKESK. Trimming took 5 bases from V and 3 from J, leaving 20 bases between them. The CDR3 spans 16 residues. The CDR3 DNA is TGTGCCAGCAGCTCTAAGGGGCGGTTTTTGGGCTACGAGCAGTACTTC. As protein: CASSSKGRFLGYEQYF.

In the case of this clone: Germline is not matched at one junction end, which may reflect a read error. This chain uses TRBV11-2 with TRBJ1-4, with D perhaps TRBD1 (6 bases). The CDR3 length is 15 residues. Germline-derived CDR1 and CDR2 are SGHAT and FQNNGV. CDR3 protein: CANSFGQTFNEKLFF. In DNA, the CDR3 is TGTGCCAACAGCTTCGGACAGACTTTTAATGAAAAACTGTTTTTT.